The clone carrying this TCR beta chain was recorded a few times. PCR or immunohistochemistry showed mismatch repair deficiency in every enrolled patient. TCRs were sequenced from a few patients responding to pembrolizumab. This record belongs to a study of PD-1 blockade in mismatch repair-deficient tumors. As for the study in general: Enrolled about 2012-2016, patients had progressing, pretreated mismatch repair-deficient cancers of about a dozen types.

The assay was immunoSEQ multiplex PCR, and TCRdb's table has in-frame clones only and misses some. The table records under 95,000 clones, approximately 80% of them present only once. This sequence was found in an adult with mismatch repair-deficient cancer. Specimen: peripheral blood, collected 44 weeks after starting pembrolizumab.

The CDR3 bases are TGTGCCAGCAGGGGCCGGACGTTTACCTACGAGCAGTACTTC. Its protein product is CASRGRTFTYEQYF. The chain links TRBV2 to TRBJ2-7; no clear D. This CDR3 is built from 14 residues. Germline loops: CDR1 SNHLY, CDR2 FYNNEI. V gave up 6 bases and J gave up 2 bases, with 14 bases separating them.